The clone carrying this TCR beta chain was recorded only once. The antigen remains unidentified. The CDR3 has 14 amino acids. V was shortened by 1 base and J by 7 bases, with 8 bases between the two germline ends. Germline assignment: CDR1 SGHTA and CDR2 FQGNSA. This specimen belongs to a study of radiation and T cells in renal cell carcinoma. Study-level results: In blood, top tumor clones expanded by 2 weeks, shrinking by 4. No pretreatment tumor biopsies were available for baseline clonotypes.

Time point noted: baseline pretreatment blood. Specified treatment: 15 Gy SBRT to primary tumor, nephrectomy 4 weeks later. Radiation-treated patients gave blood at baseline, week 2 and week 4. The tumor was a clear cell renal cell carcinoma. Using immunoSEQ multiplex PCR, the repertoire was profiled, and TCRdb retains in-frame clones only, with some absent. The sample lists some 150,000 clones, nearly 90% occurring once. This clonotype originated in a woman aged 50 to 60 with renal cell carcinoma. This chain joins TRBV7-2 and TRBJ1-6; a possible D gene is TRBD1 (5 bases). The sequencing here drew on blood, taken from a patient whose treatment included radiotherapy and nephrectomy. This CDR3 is CASSLGQWNSPLHF. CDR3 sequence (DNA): TGTGCCAGCAGCTTAGGACAGTGGAATTCACCCCTCCACTTT.